The sequence of this T cell receptor (beta chain) was determined in a study of CD8 T cells in Susac syndrome. The V gene lost 6 bases and the J gene lost 1 base, with 12 bases spanning the gap. The CDR3 has 14 amino acids. Random hexamers were used to reverse transcribe the RNA input (about 0.5 to 1 ug). A multiplex approach, immunoSEQ multiplex PCR, amplified TCR beta CDR3 across 54 Vbeta and 13 Jbeta. TCRdb called the immunoSEQ multiplex PCR reads again in MiXCR, with one record for every CDR3 protein. Of some 400,000 distinct CDR3 sequences in the sample, about 85% were seen once. Sample: CD8+ T cells from PBMCs. This clonotype originated in a human donor with multiple sclerosis. V gene TRBV12-3 or TRBV12-4 combines with J gene TRBJ1-1, with a possible D match to TRBD1 (5 bases). CDR3 DNA sequence: TGTGCCAGCAGGATCCGGGGCTGGAACACTGAAGCTTTCTTT. It codes for CASRIRGWNTEAFF.